This TCR beta chain was observed in a study of blood T cell repertoires in COVID-19. Study details: Samples of COVID-19 (acute and convalescent) were obtained from the United States, Italy and Spain. Sample material is recorded as cDNA or gDNA derived from T cells, B-cell-depleted T cells, or PBMCs.

Original processing notes: Amplification from reference gene primers served as the basis for estimated nucleated cell counts. The method was immunoSEQ multiplex PCR; TCRdb's version includes in-frame clones alone and lacks a portion of them. V, J and clone size are those of that table, while D and trimming were read from the DNA. The sample has 50,000 to 65,000 clones; 75% to 90% are singletons. This receptor was taken from a man between 60 and 70 years old with acute or convalescent COVID-19. Specimen: peripheral blood.

The CDR3 nucleotides read TGCAGCGTTACCTCAGGGACAGGGAACACTGAAGCTTTCTTT. This encodes CSVTSGTGNTEAFF. The rearrangement uses TRBV29-1 and TRBJ1-1, with 8 bases matching TRBD1. With V trimmed by 5 bases and J by 1 base, 6 bases remained unmatched. Looked up from germline, CDR1 is SQVTM and CDR2 is ANQGSEA. The CDR3 loop spans 14 amino acids.